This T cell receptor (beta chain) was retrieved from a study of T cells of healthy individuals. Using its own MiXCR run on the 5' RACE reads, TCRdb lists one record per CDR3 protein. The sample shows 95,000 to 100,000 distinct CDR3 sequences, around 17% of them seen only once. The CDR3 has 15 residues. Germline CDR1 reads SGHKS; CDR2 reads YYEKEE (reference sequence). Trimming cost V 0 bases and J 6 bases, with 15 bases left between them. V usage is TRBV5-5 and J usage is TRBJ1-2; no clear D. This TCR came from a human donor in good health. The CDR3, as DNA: TGTGCCAGCAGCTTGGTCCCGTCTCAGAGGGATGGCTACACCTTC. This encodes CASSLVPSQRDGYTF.